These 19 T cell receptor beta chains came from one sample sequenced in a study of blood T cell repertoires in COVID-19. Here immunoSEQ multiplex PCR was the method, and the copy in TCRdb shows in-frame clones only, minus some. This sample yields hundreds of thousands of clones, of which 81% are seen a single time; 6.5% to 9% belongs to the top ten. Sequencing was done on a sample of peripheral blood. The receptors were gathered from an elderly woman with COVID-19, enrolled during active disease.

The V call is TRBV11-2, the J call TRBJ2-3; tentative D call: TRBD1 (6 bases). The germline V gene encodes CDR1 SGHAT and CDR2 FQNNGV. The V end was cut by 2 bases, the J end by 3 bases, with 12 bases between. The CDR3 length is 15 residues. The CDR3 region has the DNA TGTGCCAGCAGCTTATCGGACAGCGAAACAGATACGCAGTATTTT. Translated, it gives CASSLSDSETDTQYF.

CDR3 residues: CASRTGRGSYNSPLHF. CDR3 nucleotide sequence: TGTGCCAGCAGGACAGGAAGGGGCTCCTATAATTCACCCCTCCACTTT. The chain recombines TRBV25-1 with TRBJ1-6; D perhaps matches TRBD1 (6 bases). CDR1 and CDR2 (germline): MGHDK, SYGVNS. The CDR3 loop spans 16 amino acids. Trimming left V 6 bases short and J 0 bases short, with 12 bases between. The full variable domain, rest sourced from reference TRBV25-1 and TRBJ1-6, is EADIYQTPRYLVIGTGKKITLECSQTMGHDKMYWYQQDPGMELHLIHYSYGVNSTEKGDLSSESTVSRIRTEHFPLTLESARPSHTSQYLCASRTGRGSYNSPLHFGNGTRLTVT.

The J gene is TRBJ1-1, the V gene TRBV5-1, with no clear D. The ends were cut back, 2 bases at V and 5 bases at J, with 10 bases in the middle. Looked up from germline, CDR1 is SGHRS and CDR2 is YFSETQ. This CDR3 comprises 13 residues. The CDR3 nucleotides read TGCGCCAGCAGCTTTGAGGGTCAGACTGAAGCTTTCTTT. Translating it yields CASSFEGQTEAFF.

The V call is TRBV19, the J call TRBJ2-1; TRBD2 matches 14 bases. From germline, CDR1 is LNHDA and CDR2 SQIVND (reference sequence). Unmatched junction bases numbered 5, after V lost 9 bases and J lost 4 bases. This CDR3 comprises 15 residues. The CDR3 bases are TGTGCCAGCTTAAGGACTAGCGGGAGGTACAATGAGCAGTTCTTC. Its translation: CASLRTSGRYNEQFF. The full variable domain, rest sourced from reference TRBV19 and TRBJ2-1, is DGGITQSPKYLFRKEGQNVTLSCEQNLNHDAMYWYRQDPGQGLRLIYYSQIVNDFQKGDIAEGYSVSREKKESFPLTVTSAQKNPTAFYLCASLRTSGRYNEQFFGPGTRLTVL.

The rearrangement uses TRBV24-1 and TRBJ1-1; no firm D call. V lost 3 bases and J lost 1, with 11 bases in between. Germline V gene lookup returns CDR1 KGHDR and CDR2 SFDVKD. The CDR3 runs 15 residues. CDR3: CATSDGTDGNTEAFF. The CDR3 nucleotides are TGTGCCACCAGTGATGGTACAGATGGGAACACTGAAGCTTTCTTT.

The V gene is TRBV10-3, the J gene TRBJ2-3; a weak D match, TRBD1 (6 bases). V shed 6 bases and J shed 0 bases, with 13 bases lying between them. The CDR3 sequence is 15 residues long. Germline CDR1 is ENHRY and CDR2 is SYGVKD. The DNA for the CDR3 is TGTGCCATCAGCGGACAGACCCCTAGCACAGATACGCAGTATTTT. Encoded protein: CAISGQTPSTDTQYF.

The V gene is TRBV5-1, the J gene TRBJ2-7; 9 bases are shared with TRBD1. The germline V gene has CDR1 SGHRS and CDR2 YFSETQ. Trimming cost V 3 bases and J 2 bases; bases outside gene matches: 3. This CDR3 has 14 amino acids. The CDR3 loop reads CASSSGQGPYEQYF. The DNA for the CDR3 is TGCGCCAGCAGCTCGGGACAGGGACCCTACGAGCAGTACTTC.

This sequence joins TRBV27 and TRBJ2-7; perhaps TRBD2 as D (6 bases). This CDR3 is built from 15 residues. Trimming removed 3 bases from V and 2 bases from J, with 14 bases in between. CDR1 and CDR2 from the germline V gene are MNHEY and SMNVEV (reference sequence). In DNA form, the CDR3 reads TGTGCCAGCAGTTTTGGTCGGGGGTGGACCTACGAGCAGTACTTC. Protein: CASSFGRGWTYEQYF.

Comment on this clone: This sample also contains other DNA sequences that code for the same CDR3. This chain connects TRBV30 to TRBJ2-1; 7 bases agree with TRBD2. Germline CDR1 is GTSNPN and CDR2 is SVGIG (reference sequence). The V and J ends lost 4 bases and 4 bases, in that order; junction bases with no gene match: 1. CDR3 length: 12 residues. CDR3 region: CAWTSGYNEQFF. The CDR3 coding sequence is TGTGCCTGGACTAGCGGTTACAATGAGCAGTTCTTC.

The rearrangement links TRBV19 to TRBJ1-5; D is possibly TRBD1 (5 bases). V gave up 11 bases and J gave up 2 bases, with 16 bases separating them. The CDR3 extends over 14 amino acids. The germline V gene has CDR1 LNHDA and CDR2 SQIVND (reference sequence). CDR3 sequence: CAARRGKGNQPQHF. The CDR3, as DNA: TGTGCCGCTAGACGGGGGAAAGGCAATCAGCCCCAGCATTTT.

The CDR3 DNA reads as TGTGCCAGTAGTTGGGACGGGGGTACGCAGTATTTT. Translating it yields CASSWDGGTQYF. This chain uses TRBV19 with TRBJ2-3, with a possible D match to TRBD2 (6 bases). Germline V gene data show CDR1 as LNHDA and CDR2 as SQIVND (reference sequence). This CDR3 contains 12 residues. The V end lost 5 bases, the J end lost 8 bases, and 11 bases lay between the germline ends.

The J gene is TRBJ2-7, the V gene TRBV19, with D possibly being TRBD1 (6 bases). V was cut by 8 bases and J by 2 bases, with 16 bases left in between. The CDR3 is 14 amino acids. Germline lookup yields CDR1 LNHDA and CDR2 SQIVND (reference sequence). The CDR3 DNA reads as TGTGCCAGTTACCTGCAGGGGTTGCCCTACGAGCAGTACTTC. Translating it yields CASYLQGLPYEQYF.

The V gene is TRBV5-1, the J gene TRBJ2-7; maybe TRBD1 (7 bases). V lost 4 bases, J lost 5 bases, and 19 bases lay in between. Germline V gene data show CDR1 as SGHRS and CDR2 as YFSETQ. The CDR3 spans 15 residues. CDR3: CASSNQPRGEDEQYF. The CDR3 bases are TGCGCCAGCAGCAATCAGCCCAGGGGGGAGGACGAGCAGTACTTC.

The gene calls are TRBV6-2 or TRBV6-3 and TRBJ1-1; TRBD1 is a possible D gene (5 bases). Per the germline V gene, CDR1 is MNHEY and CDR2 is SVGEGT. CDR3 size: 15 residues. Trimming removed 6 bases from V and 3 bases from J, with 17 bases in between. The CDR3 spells CASSLLRGKYTEAFF. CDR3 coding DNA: TGTGCCAGCAGCCTTCTTCGGGGGAAGTACACTGAAGCTTTCTTT.

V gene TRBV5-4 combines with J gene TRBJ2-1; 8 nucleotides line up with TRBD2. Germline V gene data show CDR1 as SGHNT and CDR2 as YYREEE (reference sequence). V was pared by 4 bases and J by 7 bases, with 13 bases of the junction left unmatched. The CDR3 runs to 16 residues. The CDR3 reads CASSRPSGSFLNEQFF. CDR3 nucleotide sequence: TGTGCCAGCAGCCGCCCCAGCGGGAGTTTCTTGAATGAGCAGTTCTTC.

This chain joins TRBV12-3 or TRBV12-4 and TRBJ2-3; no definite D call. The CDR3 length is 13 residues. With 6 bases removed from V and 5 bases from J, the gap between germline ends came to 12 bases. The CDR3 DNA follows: TGTGCCAGCAGCCCACGGCCGGGAGATACGCAGTATTTT. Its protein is CASSPRPGDTQYF.

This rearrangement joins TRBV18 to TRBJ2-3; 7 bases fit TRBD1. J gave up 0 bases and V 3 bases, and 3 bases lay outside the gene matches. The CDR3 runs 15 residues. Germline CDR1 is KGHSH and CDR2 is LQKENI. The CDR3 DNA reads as TGTGCCAGCTCACCTGGGACAGCTAGCACAGATACGCAGTATTTT. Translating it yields CASSPGTASTDTQYF.

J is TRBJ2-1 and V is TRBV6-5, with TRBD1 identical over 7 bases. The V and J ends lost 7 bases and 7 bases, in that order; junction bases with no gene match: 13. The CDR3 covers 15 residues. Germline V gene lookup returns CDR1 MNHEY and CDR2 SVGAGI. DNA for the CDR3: TGTGCCAGCAATCCTCGACAGGGTGGTTGGAATGAGCAGTTCTTC. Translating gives CASNPRQGGWNEQFF.

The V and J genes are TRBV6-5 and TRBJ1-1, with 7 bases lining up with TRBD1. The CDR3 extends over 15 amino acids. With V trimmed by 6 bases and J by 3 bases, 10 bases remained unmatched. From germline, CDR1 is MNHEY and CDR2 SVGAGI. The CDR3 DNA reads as TGTGCCAGCAGAGGTTCAGGGACAGTTGACACTGAAGCTTTCTTT. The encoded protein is CASRGSGTVDTEAFF.